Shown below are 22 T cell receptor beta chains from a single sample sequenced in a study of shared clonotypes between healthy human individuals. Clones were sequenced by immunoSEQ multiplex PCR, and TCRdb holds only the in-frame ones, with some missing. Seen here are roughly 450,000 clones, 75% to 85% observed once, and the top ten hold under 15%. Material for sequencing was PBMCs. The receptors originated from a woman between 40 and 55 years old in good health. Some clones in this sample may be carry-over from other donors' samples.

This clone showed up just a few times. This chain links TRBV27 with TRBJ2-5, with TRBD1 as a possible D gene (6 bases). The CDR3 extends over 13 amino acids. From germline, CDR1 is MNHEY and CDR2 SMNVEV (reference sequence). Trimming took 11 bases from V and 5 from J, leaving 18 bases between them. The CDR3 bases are TGTGCCGCAGGGGACCTAAATCGGGAGACCCAGTACTTC. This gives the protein CAAGDLNRETQYF.

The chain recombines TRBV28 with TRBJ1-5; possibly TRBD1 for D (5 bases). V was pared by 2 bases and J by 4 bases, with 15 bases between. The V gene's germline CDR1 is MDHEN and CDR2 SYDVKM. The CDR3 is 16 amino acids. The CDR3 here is CASSLVQAGANQPQHF. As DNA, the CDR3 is TGTGCCAGCAGTTTAGTCCAGGCCGGGGCTAATCAGCCCCAGCATTTT.

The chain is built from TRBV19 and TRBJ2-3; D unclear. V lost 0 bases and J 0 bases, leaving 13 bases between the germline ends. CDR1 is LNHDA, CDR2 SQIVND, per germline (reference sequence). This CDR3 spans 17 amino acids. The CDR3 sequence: CASSIDQRPTSTDTQYF. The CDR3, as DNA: TGTGCCAGTAGTATAGATCAACGCCCAACTAGCACAGATACGCAGTATTTT.

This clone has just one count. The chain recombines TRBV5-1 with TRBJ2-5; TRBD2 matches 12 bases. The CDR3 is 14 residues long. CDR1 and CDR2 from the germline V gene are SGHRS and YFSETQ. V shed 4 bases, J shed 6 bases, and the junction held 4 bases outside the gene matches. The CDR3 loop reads CASSATSGRKTQYF. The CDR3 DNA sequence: TGCGCCAGCAGCGCGACTAGCGGGAGAAAGACCCAGTACTTC.

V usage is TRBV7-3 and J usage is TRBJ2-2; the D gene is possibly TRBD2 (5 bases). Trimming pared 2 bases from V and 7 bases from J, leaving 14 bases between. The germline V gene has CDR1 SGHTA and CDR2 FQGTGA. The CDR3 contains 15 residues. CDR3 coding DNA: TGTGCCAGCAGCTTACTGTCTAGCAATTACGGGGAGCTGTTTTTT. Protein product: CASSLLSSNYGELFF.

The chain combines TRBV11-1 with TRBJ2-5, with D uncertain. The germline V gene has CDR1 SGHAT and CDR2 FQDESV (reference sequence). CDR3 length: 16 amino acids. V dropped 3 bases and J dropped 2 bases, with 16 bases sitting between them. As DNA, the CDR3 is TGTGCCAGCAGCTTCGTACAGCTAAGTGTTCAAGAGACCCAGTACTTC. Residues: CASSFVQLSVQETQYF.

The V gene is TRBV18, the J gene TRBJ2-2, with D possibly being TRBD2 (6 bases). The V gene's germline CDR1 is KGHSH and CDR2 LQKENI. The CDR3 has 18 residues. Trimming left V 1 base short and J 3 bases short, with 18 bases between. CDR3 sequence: CASSPRGGGRPHTGELFF. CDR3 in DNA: TGTGCCAGCTCACCACGGGGAGGAGGGAGGCCCCACACCGGGGAGCTGTTTTTT.

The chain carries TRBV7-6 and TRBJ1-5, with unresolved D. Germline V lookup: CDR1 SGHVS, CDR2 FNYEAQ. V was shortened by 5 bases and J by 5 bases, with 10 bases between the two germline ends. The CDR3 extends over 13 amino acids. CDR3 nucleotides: TGTGCCAGCAGCCTAGGGAGCGATCAGCCCCAGCATTTT. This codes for CASSLGSDQPQHF.

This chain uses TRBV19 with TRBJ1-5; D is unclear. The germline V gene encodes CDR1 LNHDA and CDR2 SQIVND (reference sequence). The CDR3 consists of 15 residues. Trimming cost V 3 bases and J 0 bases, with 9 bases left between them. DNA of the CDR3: TGTGCCAGTAGTATTGCGACGGCTAGCAATCAGCCCCAGCATTTT. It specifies CASSIATASNQPQHF.

The CDR3 region is CAGRAGTAYNEQFF. As DNA, the CDR3 is TGTGCCGGGCGGGCGGGGACAGCCTACAATGAGCAGTTCTTC. The chain joins TRBV2 to TRBJ2-1, with D possibly matching TRBD1 (7 bases). Between the trimmed V and J ends, which lost 11 bases and 2 bases, there was a span of 16 bases. Germline values: CDR1 SNHLY, CDR2 FYNNEI. This CDR3 is built from 14 residues.

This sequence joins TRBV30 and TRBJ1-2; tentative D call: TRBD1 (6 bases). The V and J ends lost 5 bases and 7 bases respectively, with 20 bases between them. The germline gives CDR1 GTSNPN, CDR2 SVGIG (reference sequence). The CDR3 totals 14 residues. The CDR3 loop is CAWGSKGHWRGYTF. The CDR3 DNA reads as TGTGCCTGGGGCTCAAAGGGACATTGGCGTGGCTACACCTTC.

The CDR3, as DNA: TGTGCCAGCAGCCACAGTCGGCTAGCGGGGGGGGTTAGTGAGCAGTTCTTC. Amino acids: CASSHSRLAGGVSEQFF. This chain links TRBV5-8 with TRBJ2-1, with 12 bases that match TRBD2. The CDR3 totals 17 residues. V dropped 4 bases and J dropped 9; count of bases not matched to a gene: 14. CDR1 is SGHTS, CDR2 YDEGEE, per germline.

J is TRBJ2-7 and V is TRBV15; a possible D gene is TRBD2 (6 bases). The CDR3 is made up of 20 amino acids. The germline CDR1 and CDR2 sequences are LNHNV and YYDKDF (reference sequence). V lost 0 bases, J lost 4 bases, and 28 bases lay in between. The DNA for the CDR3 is TGTGCCACCAGCAGAGATTCGGCGGGGCGGGTAGGGATTTCGGAATACGAGCAGTACTTC. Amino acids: CATSRDSAGRVGISEYEQYF.

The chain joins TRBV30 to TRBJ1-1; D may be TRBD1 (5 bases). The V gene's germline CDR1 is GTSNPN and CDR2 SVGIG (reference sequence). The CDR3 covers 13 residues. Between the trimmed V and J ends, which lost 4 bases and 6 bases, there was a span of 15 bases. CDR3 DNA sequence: TGTGCCTGGAAGTACTTCAGGGACTCTGAAGCTTTCTTT. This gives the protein CAWKYFRDSEAFF. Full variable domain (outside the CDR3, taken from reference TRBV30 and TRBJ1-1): SQTIHQWPATLVQPVGSPLSLECTVEGTSNPNLYWYRQAAGRGLQLLFYSVGIGQISSEVPQNLSASRPQDRQFILSSKKLLLSDSGFYLCAWKYFRDSEAFFGQGTRLTVV.

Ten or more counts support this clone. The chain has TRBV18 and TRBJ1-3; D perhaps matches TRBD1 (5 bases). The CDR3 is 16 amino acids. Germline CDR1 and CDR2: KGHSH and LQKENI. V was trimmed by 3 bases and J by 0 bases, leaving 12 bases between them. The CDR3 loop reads CASSPLGTASGNTIYF. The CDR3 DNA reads TGTGCCAGCTCACCCCTCGGGACGGCCTCTGGAAACACCATATATTTT.

This CDR3 reads CASSLFATSGTSTDTQYF. The CDR3 DNA reads as TGTGCCAGCAGTTTATTCGCGACTAGCGGGACTAGCACAGATACGCAGTATTTT. J is TRBJ2-3 and V is TRBV27, with 11 bases identical to TRBD2. The CDR3 is 18 residues long. The V gene's germline CDR1 is MNHEY and CDR2 SMNVEV (reference sequence). V shed 1 base, J shed 0 bases, and the junction held 6 bases outside the gene matches.

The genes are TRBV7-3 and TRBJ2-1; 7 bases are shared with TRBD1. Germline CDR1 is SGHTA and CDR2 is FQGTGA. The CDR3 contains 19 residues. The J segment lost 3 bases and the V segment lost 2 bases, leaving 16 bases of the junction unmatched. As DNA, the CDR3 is TGTGCCAGCAGCTTAGCCCCCTCGTCGACAGGGAGTTTCTACAATGAGCAGTTCTTC. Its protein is CASSLAPSSTGSFYNEQFF.

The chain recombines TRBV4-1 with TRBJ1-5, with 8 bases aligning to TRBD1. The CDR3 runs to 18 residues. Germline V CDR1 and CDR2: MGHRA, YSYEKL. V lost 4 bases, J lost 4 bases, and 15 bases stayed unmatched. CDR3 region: CASSPTFPQGGGNQPQHF. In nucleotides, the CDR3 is TGCGCCAGCAGCCCAACCTTCCCACAGGGGGGAGGTAATCAGCCCCAGCATTTT.

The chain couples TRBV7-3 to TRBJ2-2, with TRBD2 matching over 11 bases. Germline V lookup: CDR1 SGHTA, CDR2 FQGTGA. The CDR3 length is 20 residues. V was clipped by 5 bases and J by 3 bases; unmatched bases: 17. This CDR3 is CASSLPTSGSHPSDTGELFF. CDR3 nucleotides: TGTGCCAGCAGCCTACCTACTAGCGGGAGCCACCCAAGTGACACCGGGGAGCTGTTTTTT.

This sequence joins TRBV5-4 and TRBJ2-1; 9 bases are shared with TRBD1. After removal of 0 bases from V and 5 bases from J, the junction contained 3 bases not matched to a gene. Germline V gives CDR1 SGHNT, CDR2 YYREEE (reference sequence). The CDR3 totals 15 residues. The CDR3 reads CASSLGQGVHNEQFF. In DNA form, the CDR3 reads TGTGCCAGCAGCTTGGGACAGGGGGTCCACAATGAGCAGTTCTTC.

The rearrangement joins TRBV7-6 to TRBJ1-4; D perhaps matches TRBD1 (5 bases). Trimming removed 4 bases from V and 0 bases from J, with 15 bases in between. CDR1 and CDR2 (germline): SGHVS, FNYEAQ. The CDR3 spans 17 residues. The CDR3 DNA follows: TGTGCCAGCAGCTCCAGGGCTTCTAAACCAACTAATGAAAAACTGTTTTTT. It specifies CASSSRASKPTNEKLFF.

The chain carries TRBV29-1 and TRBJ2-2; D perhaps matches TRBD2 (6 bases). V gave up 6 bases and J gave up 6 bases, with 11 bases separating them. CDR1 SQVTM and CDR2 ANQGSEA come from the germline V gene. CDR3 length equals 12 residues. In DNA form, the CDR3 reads TGCAGCGTCTCCGGGGAGGCCGGGGAGCTGTTTTTT. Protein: CSVSGEAGELFF.